This TCR beta chain stems from a study of T cell responses to AZD1222 COVID-19 vaccine. Per germline, CDR1 LGHDT and CDR2 YNNKEL (reference sequence). CDR3 length: 14 residues. Trimming stripped 0 bases from V and 3 bases from J, with 9 bases between. Libraries were prepared by immunoSEQ multiplex PCR; TCRdb keeps only in-frame clonotypes and omits some of them. The sample contains under 200,000 clones, over 80% of which appear only once. A note on this clone: The target antigen is unknown.

Study-wide findings and caveats: Vaccine-associated CD4 TCRs ranged over spike, dominating at 160-218 and 743-854.

The chain couples TRBV3-1 (or the pseudogene TRBV3-2) to TRBJ2-7, with D possibly TRBD2 on 5 matching bases. The sequence came from an adult in good health. The material was peripheral blood, obtained on day 0 of MenACWY control vaccination. CDR3 region: CASSQEGGGYEQYF. DNA of the CDR3: TGTGCCAGCAGCCAAGAGGGCGGAGGCTACGAGCAGTACTTC.